Below are 12 T cell receptor beta chains sequenced from a single sample in a study of chemoradiotherapy in HPV16-positive cancers. TCRdb's table, derived via immunoSEQ multiplex PCR, lists solely in-frame clones and lacks some. The sample lists over 8,500 clones, roughly 70% occurring once. This sample was taken from a patient who underwent chemoradiotherapy. All receptors come from a human donor with HPV-associated anogenital cancer.

The chain uses TRBV7-8 and TRBJ2-7; 7 nucleotides agree with TRBD2. Per the germline V gene, CDR1 is SGHVS and CDR2 is FQNEAQ. V gave up 5 bases and J gave up 4 bases; unmatched junction bases: 14. This CDR3 has 16 residues. The CDR3 nucleotides are TGTGCCAGCAGCAAGAACCCTCGCGGGAGCGCGTACGAGCAGTACTTC. Its protein is CASSKNPRGSAYEQYF.

The genes are TRBV19 and TRBJ2-7; 8 bases fit TRBD2. The CDR3 contains 15 residues. Trimming took 6 bases from V and 4 from J; bases not matched to a gene: 11. CDR1 is LNHDA and CDR2 is SQIVND in the germline V gene (reference sequence). CDR3 nucleotide sequence: TGTGCCAGTAGCCGCCCCGGGCGGGAGGTGTACGAGCAGTACTTC. Translation: CASSRPGREVYEQYF.

V gene TRBV19 combines with J gene TRBJ1-5; D gene ambiguous. The CDR3 length is 15 residues. With 5 bases removed from V and 6 bases from J, the gap between germline ends came to 17 bases. The germline gives CDR1 LNHDA, CDR2 SQIVND (reference sequence). Here the CDR3 reads CASSPSIPGIQPQHF. DNA for the CDR3: TGTGCCAGTAGTCCAAGCATCCCCGGGATTCAGCCCCAGCATTTT.

The gene calls are TRBV7-2 and TRBJ1-5; D not certain. Trimming pared 1 base from V and 5 bases from J, leaving 6 bases between. The CDR3 runs to 13 residues. The V gene's germline CDR1 is SGHTA and CDR2 FQGNSA. The CDR3 region has the DNA TGTGCCAGCAGCTTAGTTTGGGATCAGCCCCAGCATTTT. Translation: CASSLVWDQPQHF.

The V gene is TRBV19, the J gene TRBJ1-1; D is possibly TRBD1 (5 bases). The germline V gene has CDR1 LNHDA and CDR2 SQIVND (reference sequence). The CDR3 spans 17 residues. V was shortened by 6 bases and J by 6 bases, with 26 bases between the two germline ends. The CDR3 region has the DNA TGTGCCAGTAGCGAGTGGGGGTCGGTCAGGGTAGGGGCTGAAGCTTTCTTT. It translates to CASSEWGSVRVGAEAFF.

This clone is medium-sized by share. The chain carries TRBV9 and TRBJ2-3; 7 nucleotides line up with TRBD2. The germline gives CDR1 SGDLS, CDR2 YYNGEE. This CDR3 spans 15 amino acids. V lost 4 bases and J lost 5; bases outside the gene matches: 10. The CDR3 DNA sequence: TGTGCCAGCAGCCCCGGGGGAGGGCGGGGAGATACGCAGTATTTT. It is translated as CASSPGGGRGDTQYF.

The CDR3 nucleotides are TGTGCCAGCAGCCCAGGGGCGCGCAATCAGCCCCAGCATTTT. It encodes CASSPGARNQPQHF. This chain uses TRBV9 with TRBJ1-5; D perhaps matches TRBD1 (6 bases). The CDR3 loop spans 14 amino acids. Germline V gene lookup returns CDR1 SGDLS and CDR2 YYNGEE. Trimming shortened V by 4 bases and J by 2 bases, and 10 bases separated the two germline ends.

This chain uses TRBV10-3 with TRBJ2-1; D is perhaps TRBD1 (6 bases). Between the trimmed V and J ends, which lost 4 bases and 5 bases, there was a span of 12 bases. CDR1 is ENHRY, CDR2 SYGVKD, per germline. This CDR3 is built from 14 residues. The CDR3 spells CAISGTQGHNEQFF. Written as DNA, the CDR3 is TGTGCCATCAGTGGAACACAGGGACACAATGAGCAGTTCTTC.

The genes are TRBV18 and TRBJ1-2; D not resolved. Looked up from germline, CDR1 is KGHSH and CDR2 is LQKENI. This CDR3 is 12 amino acids long. Trimming pared 2 bases from V and 4 bases from J, leaving 5 bases between. For the CDR3, the DNA is TGTGCCAGCTCACCAGGGTTCTATGGCTACACCTTC. Protein: CASSPGFYGYTF.

This chain uses TRBV9 with TRBJ2-3; TRBD2 matches at 8 bases. Losses at the gene ends were 0 bases for V and 2 bases for J; bases not matched to a gene: 5. The CDR3 is 16 residues long. Germline V gene sequence: CDR1 SGDLS, CDR2 YYNGEE. The CDR3 is CASSVGSSGYTDTQYF. The CDR3 DNA reads TGTGCCAGCAGCGTAGGCTCTAGCGGGTACACAGATACGCAGTATTTT.

In this sample, this clone turned up once. The genes are TRBV2 and TRBJ2-3, with TRBD2 matching 8 bases. Germline-derived CDR1 and CDR2 are SNHLY and FYNNEI. The CDR3 spans 13 residues. With V trimmed by 4 bases and J by 7 bases, 4 bases remained unmatched. CDR3 residues: CASSGGTSYTQYF. CDR3 nucleotide sequence: TGTGCCAGCAGTGGAGGGACTAGTTATACGCAGTATTTT.

The chain is built from TRBV6-5 and TRBJ1-5, with D unclear. The V and J ends lost 6 bases and 4 bases respectively, with 10 bases between them. This CDR3 is 13 amino acids long. Germline V lookup: CDR1 MNHEY, CDR2 SVGAGI. The chain's CDR3 is CASRAQNNQPQHF. CDR3 DNA: TGTGCCAGCAGGGCTCAGAATAATCAGCCCCAGCATTTT.